This section outlines one T cell receptor (beta chain) sequence together with its context. The data originate from a study of blood T cell repertoires in COVID-19. Looking at the study overall: Acute and convalescent COVID-19 samples came from the United States, Italy and Spain. T cells, B-cell-depleted T cells, or PBMCs supplied cDNA or gDNA.

In germline, CDR1 is LNHDA, CDR2 SQIVND (reference sequence). This CDR3 has 17 amino acids. V was pared by 10 bases and J by 3 bases, with 16 bases of the junction left unmatched. Only in-frame clones appear in the TCRdb table, and some are missing; sequencing was by immunoSEQ multiplex PCR. The sample lists around 65,000 clones, around 79% occurring once. The material sequenced was peripheral blood. This sequence originates from a man between 60 and 75 years old with acute or convalescent COVID-19. The chain joins TRBV19 to TRBJ2-2, with 8 bases identical to TRBD1. CDR3 protein: CATGRLRTGLDTGELFF. Here the CDR3 DNA reads TGTGCCACGGGTCGCTTACGGACAGGGTTGGACACCGGGGAGCTGTTTTTT.